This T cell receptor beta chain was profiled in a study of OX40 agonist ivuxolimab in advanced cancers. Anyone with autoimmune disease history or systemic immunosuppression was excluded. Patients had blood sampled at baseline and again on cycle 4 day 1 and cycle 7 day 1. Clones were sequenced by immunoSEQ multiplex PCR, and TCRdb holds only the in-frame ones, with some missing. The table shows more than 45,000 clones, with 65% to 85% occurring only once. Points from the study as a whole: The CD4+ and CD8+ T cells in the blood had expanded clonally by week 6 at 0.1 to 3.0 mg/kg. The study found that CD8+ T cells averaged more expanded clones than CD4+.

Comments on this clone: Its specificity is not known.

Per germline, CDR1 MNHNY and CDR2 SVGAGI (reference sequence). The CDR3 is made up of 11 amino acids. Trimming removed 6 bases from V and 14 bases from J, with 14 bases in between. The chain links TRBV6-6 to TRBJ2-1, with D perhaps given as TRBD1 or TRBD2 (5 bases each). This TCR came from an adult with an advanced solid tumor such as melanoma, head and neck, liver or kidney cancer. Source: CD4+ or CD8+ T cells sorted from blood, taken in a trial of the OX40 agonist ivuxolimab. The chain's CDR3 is CASSLRDREFF. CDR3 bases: TGTGCCAGCAGCCTCCGGGACCGGGAGTTCTTC.